Sequencing of this T cell receptor beta chain was carried out in a study of T-cell reconstitution after alpha-beta-depleted transplantation in children. Library preparation (for TCRbeta) was performed with unique molecular identifiers. TCRdb re-analysed the PCR reads in MiXCR, keeping a single row per CDR3 protein. The table shows about 90,000 distinct CDR3 sequences, with roughly a sixth occurring only once. Only a few counts were recorded for this clonotype. This TCR was recovered from a male patient between 2 and 10 years old who had a stem cell transplant for acute lymphoblastic leukemia, so the T cells may come from the graft donor. Sequenced material: PBMCs, mostly from graft donor cells, taken 180 days after TCRalphabeta/CD19-depleted stem cell transplant.

As DNA, the CDR3 is TGTGCCAGCAGTTTAGGGACCGTGTGGACCGGATCCTTCACCGGGGAGCTGTTTTTT. Translation gives CASSLGTVWTGSFTGELFF. The chain recombines TRBV12-3 or TRBV12-4 with TRBJ2-2; D uncertain. The length of the CDR3 is 19 residues. Trimming shortened V by 1 base and J by 4 bases, and 22 bases separated the two germline ends.